The 27 T cell receptor beta chains reported below all come from one sample, sequenced in a study of T cell responses to AZD1222 COVID-19 vaccine. Profiling relied on immunoSEQ multiplex PCR, and the TCRdb table lists in-frame clones only, not all of them. The sample lists 120,000 to 150,000 clones; about 89% were seen once. The sequencing here drew on peripheral blood, taken 28 days after the second dose of the MenACWY control vaccine. The origin of the receptors is an adult who received the MenACWY meningococcal vaccine as a control.

This chain links TRBV7-9 with TRBJ2-3; 14 bases fit TRBD2. CDR3 length: 15 amino acids. CDR1 is SEHNR, CDR2 FQNEAQ, per germline (reference sequence). Losses at the gene ends were 5 bases for V and 6 bases for J; bases not matched to a gene: 4. CDR3 region: CASSGGLAGGDTQYF. CDR3 nucleotides: TGTGCCAGCAGCGGAGGACTAGCGGGGGGTGATACGCAGTATTTT.

This clone was observed a single time. The rearrangement joins TRBV19 to TRBJ2-7; TRBD2 agrees at 9 bases. The CDR3 spans 17 residues. J gave up 3 bases and V 0 bases, and 9 bases lay outside the gene matches. CDR1 is LNHDA, CDR2 SQIVND, per germline (reference sequence). CDR3 in DNA: TGTGCCAGTAGTATAGATCGGGCTAGCGGGACAAGCTACGAGCAGTACTTC. Translated, it gives CASSIDRASGTSYEQYF.

J is TRBJ2-3 and V is TRBV7-3; D possibly corresponds to TRBD2 (7 bases). The CDR3 loop spans 16 amino acids. With 5 bases removed from V and 0 bases from J, the gap between germline ends came to 15 bases. Germline lookup yields CDR1 SGHTA and CDR2 FQGTGA. The CDR3 sequence: CASSPLGGASTDTQYF. The CDR3 DNA follows: TGTGCCAGCAGCCCTCTGGGGGGGGCGAGCACAGATACGCAGTATTTT.

The chain recombines TRBV12-3 or TRBV12-4 with TRBJ2-1; a weak D match, TRBD1 (6 bases). This CDR3 is built from 13 residues. V shed 7 bases and J shed 7 bases, with 14 bases lying between them. The CDR3 sequence is CASIRDTGNEQFF. The CDR3 DNA sequence: TGTGCCAGCATCCGGGACACCGGGAATGAGCAGTTCTTC.

This rearrangement joins TRBV30 to TRBJ1-6; possibly TRBD1 for D (6 bases). CDR3 size: 13 residues. V was shortened by 8 bases and J by 5 bases, with 13 bases between the two germline ends. From germline, CDR1 is GTSNPN and CDR2 SVGIG (reference sequence). The CDR3, as DNA: TGTGCCCTACGGGGGGGCAATAATTCACCCCTCCACTTT. Translation gives CALRGGNNSPLHF.

The chain recombines TRBV7-9 with TRBJ2-1; TRBD2 agrees at 9 bases. CDR1 SEHNR and CDR2 FQNEAQ come from the germline V gene (reference sequence). Trimming at V came to 6 bases and at J to 5 bases, leaving 2 bases not matched to a gene. CDR3 length equals 13 residues. CDR3 sequence: CASRTSGNNEQFF. The CDR3 nucleotides read TGTGCCAGCAGGACTAGCGGAAACAATGAGCAGTTCTTC. Supplemented by reference TRBV7-9 and TRBJ2-1, the full variable domain reads DTGVSQNPRHKITKRGQNVTFRCDPISEHNRLYWYRQTLGQGPEFLTYFQNEAQLEKSRLLSDRFSAERPKGSFSTLEIQRTEQGDSAMYLCASRTSGNNEQFFGPGTRLTVL.

CDR3 in DNA: TGTGCCAGCAGCTTGGGGTCCGGGACAGGAGATTACGAGCAGTACTTC. Protein product: CASSLGSGTGDYEQYF. The gene calls are TRBV5-8 and TRBJ2-7, with 8 nucleotides matching TRBD1. The ends lost 0 bases at V and 4 bases at J; junction bases unmatched: 9. The CDR3 loop spans 16 amino acids. Germline values: CDR1 SGHTS, CDR2 YDEGEE.

This clone was seen a single time. The V call is TRBV24-1, the J call TRBJ2-5, with a tentative D call TRBD1 (5 bases). The V gene lost 3 bases and the J gene lost 5 bases, with 18 bases spanning the gap. Germline values: CDR1 KGHDR, CDR2 SFDVKD. This CDR3 comprises 16 residues. The CDR3 DNA is TGTGCCACCAGTGATCTCGCAGGGAAGGGCGTGGAGACCCAGTACTTC. This encodes CATSDLAGKGVETQYF.

The chain is built from TRBV28 and TRBJ1-1; the D gene is possibly TRBD1 (5 bases). The CDR3 runs 17 residues. The germline V and J ends were trimmed by 4 bases and 1 base, with 19 bases remaining between them. The V gene's germline CDR1 is MDHEN and CDR2 SYDVKM. The CDR3 is CASSYRQPGGGNTEAFF. The CDR3, as DNA: TGTGCCAGCAGTTACCGACAGCCTGGGGGTGGGAACACTGAAGCTTTCTTT.

The table lists this clone with a few counts. The chain couples TRBV7-2 to TRBJ2-7; 12 positions match TRBD2. Germline assignment: CDR1 SGHTA and CDR2 FQGNSA. Unmatched junction bases numbered 1, after V lost 3 bases and J lost 1 base. The CDR3 has 15 residues. CDR3 region: CASSLTSGGSYEQYF. The CDR3 bases are TGTGCCAGCAGCTTGACTAGCGGGGGTTCCTACGAGCAGTACTTC.

The rearrangement uses TRBV19 and TRBJ1-5; D uncertain. CDR1 LNHDA and CDR2 SQIVND come from the germline V gene (reference sequence). CDR3 length: 14 residues. V lost 10 bases and J 5 bases, leaving 18 bases between the germline ends. In nucleotides, the CDR3 is TGTGCCACCCTGTTTGAGGGCGCGGATCAGCCCCAGCATTTT. Amino acids: CATLFEGADQPQHF.

The count of this clone is one. This chain joins TRBV24-1 and TRBJ2-1; 7 bases map to TRBD1. The germline gives CDR1 KGHDR, CDR2 SFDVKD. This CDR3 contains 16 residues. V was pared by 3 bases and J by 4 bases, with 8 bases of the junction left unmatched. The DNA of the CDR3 is TGTGCCACCAGTGATCCTCGACAGGGCGCATACAATGAGCAGTTCTTC. Protein product: CATSDPRQGAYNEQFF.

The CDR3 DNA reads TGTGCCAGTAGTATTCGGGTGCTGTACGGGACTAGCGGGAGGGTGGGAGACACCGGGGAGCTGTTTTTT. It is translated as CASSIRVLYGTSGRVGDTGELFF. The chain combines TRBV19 with TRBJ2-2, with TRBD2 identical over 16 bases. Germline V gene lookup returns CDR1 LNHDA and CDR2 SQIVND (reference sequence). The trim removed 3 bases at V and 3 bases at J, leaving 19 bases unmatched. This CDR3 is built from 23 residues.

CDR3 sequence: CASSSPGQGPYEQYF. CDR3 DNA sequence: TGTGCCAGCAGTTCTCCGGGACAGGGCCCCTACGAGCAGTACTTC. The J gene is TRBJ2-7, the V gene TRBV6-2 or TRBV6-3, with TRBD1 matching over 9 bases. With V trimmed by 4 bases and J by 2 bases, 6 bases remained unmatched. Germline-derived CDR1 and CDR2 are MNHEY and SVGEGT. The length of the CDR3 is 15 residues.

The J gene is TRBJ2-2, the V gene TRBV6-5; 9 bases align to TRBD1. V lost 6 bases, J lost 1 base, and 3 bases stayed unmatched. The V gene's germline CDR1 is MNHEY and CDR2 SVGAGI. This CDR3 spans 15 amino acids. The CDR3 loop is CASRKGQGNTGELFF. The CDR3 coding sequence is TGTGCCAGCAGGAAGGGACAGGGGAACACCGGGGAGCTGTTTTTT.

The rearrangement links TRBV28 to TRBJ2-5; tentatively, D is TRBD1 or TRBD2 (5 bases each). V dropped 7 bases and J dropped 5 bases, with 11 bases sitting between them. The V gene's germline CDR1 is MDHEN and CDR2 SYDVKM. The CDR3 contains 12 residues. CDR3 in amino acids: CASNLEGETQYF. CDR3 in DNA: TGTGCCAGCAACCTAGAGGGGGAGACCCAGTACTTC.

This rearrangement joins TRBV6-4 to TRBJ2-1; 8 bases align to TRBD2. J was trimmed by 1 base and V by 11 bases; bases with no gene match: 7. The CDR3 sequence is 14 residues long. Germline CDR1 reads MRHNA; CDR2 reads SNTAGT. For the CDR3, the DNA is TGTGCCTCTTCCCGGGAGGGATCCTACAATGAGCAGTTCTTC. Amino acids: CASSREGSYNEQFF.

DNA of the CDR3: TGTGCCAGCAGCTTAGCGGGTGTAGGGGCCTCTCCTGAAGCTTTCTTT. Amino acid sequence: CASSLAGVGASPEAFF. The chain recombines TRBV7-9 with TRBJ1-1, with TRBD1 as a possible D gene (5 bases). Trimming took 0 bases from V and 6 from J, leaving 17 bases between them. The germline V gene encodes CDR1 SEHNR and CDR2 FQNEAQ (reference sequence). This CDR3 has 16 residues.

The CDR3 DNA sequence: TGTGCCAGTAGTGGGTTTAGAAGACAGGACACAGATACGCAGTATTTT. It yields the protein CASSGFRRQDTDTQYF. This chain uses TRBV19 with TRBJ2-3, with D possibly being TRBD1 (6 bases). The CDR3 has 16 amino acids. In germline, CDR1 is LNHDA, CDR2 SQIVND (reference sequence). V dropped 5 bases and J dropped 2 bases, with 17 bases sitting between them.

This chain uses TRBV7-3 with TRBJ2-4; a possible D gene is TRBD2 (6 bases). V dropped 4 bases and J dropped 0 bases, with 10 bases sitting between them. The CDR3 length is 15 residues. Germline V lookup: CDR1 SGHTA, CDR2 FQGTGA. The CDR3 loop is CASSYTAGAKNIQYF. In DNA form, the CDR3 reads TGTGCCAGCAGCTACACAGCGGGAGCCAAAAACATTCAGTACTTC.

J is TRBJ2-7 and V is TRBV5-5; D gene ambiguous. The germline V and J ends were trimmed by 4 bases and 3 bases, with 14 bases remaining between them. From germline, CDR1 is SGHKS and CDR2 YYEKEE (reference sequence). There are 14 residues in the CDR3. CDR3 residues: CASSQDPGGYEQYF. The CDR3 DNA sequence: TGTGCCAGCAGCCAAGACCCTGGCGGCTACGAGCAGTACTTC.

This clone was seen only once. This chain connects TRBV4-3 to TRBJ2-7; 9 nucleotides align to TRBD2. Germline CDR1 is LGHNA and CDR2 is YSLEER. V lost 0 bases, J lost 4 bases, and 7 bases stayed unmatched. This CDR3 contains 16 residues. The CDR3 region is CASSQDRGGAWYEQYF. DNA for the CDR3: TGCGCCAGCAGCCAAGATCGCGGGGGGGCCTGGTACGAGCAGTACTTC.

The rearrangement joins TRBV29-1 to TRBJ2-2; either TRBD1 or TRBD2 may supply D (5 bases each). This CDR3 is built from 15 residues. V lost 4 bases, J lost 2 bases, and 14 bases lay in between. The germline gives CDR1 SQVTM, CDR2 ANQGSEA. This CDR3 reads CSVAPGTLNTGELFF. The CDR3 DNA reads TGCAGCGTTGCCCCGGGGACGCTTAACACCGGGGAGCTGTTTTTT.

The V gene is TRBV28, the J gene TRBJ1-2; tentative D call: TRBD1 (6 bases). CDR1 MDHEN and CDR2 SYDVKM come from the germline V gene. V lost 5 bases and J lost 2, with 9 bases in between. The CDR3 extends over 13 amino acids. CDR3 DNA: TGTGCCAGCAGTCGGGACACAAACTATGGCTACACCTTC. Protein: CASSRDTNYGYTF.

CDR3 residues: CASSGDGASGQETQYF. The CDR3 DNA reads as TGTGCCAGCAGCGGTGACGGGGCTAGCGGACAAGAGACCCAGTACTTC. The V call is TRBV5-6, the J call TRBJ2-5, with 7 bases that match TRBD2. The CDR3 consists of 16 residues. The V gene end was trimmed by 4 bases and the J gene end by 2 bases; junction bases not matched to a gene: 11. CDR1 SGHDT and CDR2 YYEEEE come from the germline V gene.

Points on this clone: Other DNA sequences from this sample encode an identical CDR3 as well. V gene TRBV6-5 combines with J gene TRBJ1-3; D is ambiguous. Germline V gene lookup returns CDR1 MNHEY and CDR2 SVGAGI. This CDR3 contains 15 residues. Trimming cost V 0 bases and J 3 bases, with 9 bases left between them. The CDR3 nucleotides read TGTGCCAGCAGTTACTCGAGGGCCGTTGGAAACACCATATATTTT. Translated: CASSYSRAVGNTIYF.

The chain carries TRBV7-2 and TRBJ1-1; a possible D gene is TRBD1 (6 bases). The CDR3 runs to 14 residues. Between the trimmed V and J ends, which lost 1 base and 3 bases, there was a span of 9 bases. Germline V gives CDR1 SGHTA, CDR2 FQGNSA. This CDR3 reads CASSLEQGDTEAFF. The CDR3 coding sequence is TGTGCCAGCAGCTTAGAACAGGGCGACACTGAAGCTTTCTTT. The full variable domain, with the rest looked up from reference TRBV7-2 and TRBJ1-1, is GAGVSQSPSNKVTEKGKDVELRCDPISGHTALYWYRQSLGQGLEFLIYFQGNSAPDKSGLPSDRFSAERTGGSVSTLTIQRTQQEDSAVYLCASSLEQGDTEAFFGQGTRLTVV.